Sequencing of this T cell receptor (beta chain) was carried out in a study of blood T cell repertoires in COVID-19 (TCRdb year 2020). Study-wide context: Samples from collaborators originated in the United States, Italy and Spain and spanned both the acute and convalescent phases of COVID-19. Where HLA class I and class II types were available, the types were taken from metadata supplied by the sample provider, not from assay-based typing. Sample metadata almost always included a de-identified subject ID, COVID-19 status, age in years and sex. The repertoires were released in a freely available public database intended as a resource for research on the immune response to SARS-CoV-2. Deeply sampled blood TCRbeta repertoires from subjects exposed to, actively infected with, or recovered from COVID-19 were included in the dataset. The prospective study material was composed of cDNA or gDNA derived from T cells, B-cell-depleted T cells, or PBMCs. The samples were drawn from two sources: the first 160 participants of the ongoing ImmuneRACE study, and some 1,300 subjects contributed by 6 global collaborators. Study-wide findings and limitations: How much clinical and demographic metadata was included differed by source and by participant, and the metadata was provided uncurated.

The collaborating institutions used their own protocols to collect whole blood in K2EDTA tubes. For TCRbeta analysis, collaborators shipped samples as frozen whole blood, isolated PBMCs, or DNA extracted from either of those sample types. The CDR3 measures 17 amino acids from cysteine to phenylalanine. The only DNA kept is the CDR3, 51 bases in frame from the first base. V is cut by 0 bases and J by 2 bases, and the space between the germline ends is 17 bases. CDR1 and CDR2 (LNHNV, YYDKDF) derive from the germline V gene (reference sequence). This clone is a singleton in its sample. Its antigen target is currently unknown. No per-base quality is available; no much larger clone lies one base away. TCRbeta CDR3 regions were amplified from genomic DNA using the immunoSEQ Assay, a bias-controlled multiplex PCR. On the study's bioinformatics: The number of nucleated cells in each sample was estimated from the amplification of reference gene primers within the assay. Sequence reads were collapsed and filtered to measure the absolute abundance of every unique TCRbeta CDR3 rearrangement. For each sample, productive Simpson clonality was calculated as the square root of Simpson's diversity index over productive rearrangements. TCRdb holds this immuneACCESS table with in-frame rearrangements only. Some clones are missing; in checked studies, unresolved V genes explain under half, and the rest has no known cause. Clonal size and the V and J genes are those of that table, whereas D and trimming came from the DNA. The sample table records 300,000 to 450,000 clones; around 85% of these occur just once. Roughly 3.6% of the sample is in the top ten clones.

The sequenced material came from peripheral blood. The clonotype originates from a woman aged 18-30 years with acute or convalescent COVID-19. The receptor chain draws on TRBV15 and TRBJ2-7; 6 matching bases give a weak D call of TRBD1. The sequenced DNA: TGTGCCACCAGCAGAGATGGGGGAGACAGGTTGACCTACGAGCAGTACTTC. Its protein product is CATSRDGGDRLTYEQYF.